This TCR beta chain was sequenced in a study of Ad26.COV2.S vaccination and SARS-CoV-2 variants (dated by TCRdb to about 2021). Regarding the research as a whole: Donors in the vaccine arm were drawn from COV1001, a phase I-IIa trial of Ad26.COV2.S in healthy adults that was multicentre, randomized, double-blind and placebo-controlled. Trial participants were randomized into five groups of five, in which low-dose or high-dose Ad26.COV2.S was given once or twice, or placebo was given on both occasions. Ad26.COV2.S was administered intramuscularly at 5 x 10^10 or 1 x 10^11 viral particles, either as a single shot or as two shots given 56 days apart. The specificity and breadth of SARS-CoV-2-reactive T cell receptors after Ad26.COV2.S vaccination were assessed by TCRbeta repertoire sequencing. A total of around 32 samples were included in the TCR-sequenced set, comprising around 19 Ad26.COV2.S vaccine recipients, 5 placebo recipients and 8 SARS-CoV-2 convalescent individuals. Blinding of investigators to trial group allocation was maintained during experiments and outcome assessment.

Read against the paper, the sample's treatment or condition label means: around 19 received Ad26.COV2.S at low or high dose, single or two shots; 5 received placebo; per-sample allocation not given. Repertoires of vaccine and placebo recipients were sequenced from samples collected on day 63 after the first injection. Between 29 July and 7 August 2020, Cohort 1b enrolled about 27 adults aged 18-55 years at one site in Boston, USA. Ad26.COV2.S was a replication-incompetent adenovirus type 26 vector expressing a prefusion-stabilized SARS-CoV-2 spike protein from the original Wuhan strain. The CDR3 has 15 amino acids, counting the end cysteine and phenylalanine. Only CDR3 DNA is held: 45 bases, read in frame from base 1. For CDR1 and CDR2, the germline V gene (reference sequence) lists SEHNR and FQNEAQ. The germline ends are 16 bases apart after V is trimmed by 5 bases and J by 3 bases. As concerns this clone: The antigen this receptor binds is unknown. Base quality data are lacking; no much larger clone is found one base away.

What the research found in general, with its limitations: After vaccination, spike-specific CD8+ and CD4+ T cell responses were reported to show substantial breadth. Comparing responses between vaccine doses or regimens was not something the study was powered to do. The authors noted that total T cell responses may have been underestimated by the TCR breadth and depth analyses. Vaccine and placebo recipients had similar non-spike TCR breadth, a finding consistent with the vaccine containing only spike. Higher spike-specific TCR breadth was observed in Ad26.COV2.S recipients than in placebo recipients (P = 0.0014).

The immunoSEQ Assay was used to sequence TCRbeta CDR3 regions. After extraction, genomic DNA underwent amplification by bias-controlled multiplex PCR, followed by high-throughput sequencing. The original methods were these. To quantify the absolute abundance of every unique TCRbeta CDR3 region, sequences were collapsed and filtered. T cell fraction was estimated by normalizing TCRbeta template counts to usable DNA, which was measured by amplifying reference genes present in all nucleated cells. Repertoire TCRs were annotated as SARS-CoV-2-specific by exact matching of V gene, CDR3 amino acid sequence and J gene to a known reactive TCR set. The reference SARS-CoV-2 TCR set was derived from MIRA and filtered for enrichment in COVID-19-positive ImmuneCODE repertoires, a step that removed public or cross-reactive TCRs. Using the MIRA antigens, annotated TCRs were further analysed by specific ORF or by position within an ORF. Breadth was defined as the number of annotated unique rearrangements divided by the total number of unique productive rearrangements, and depth was defined as the summed frequency of the annotated unique rearrangements. Two-sided Wilcoxon rank-sum tests were applied when comparing TCR breadth between groups. TCRdb holds this immuneACCESS table with in-frame rearrangements only. Some clones are missing; in checked studies, unresolved V genes explain under half, and the rest has no known cause. The D gene and trimming were derived from the DNA, and the V and J assignments and clone size from that table. The sample contains roughly 700,000 clones, roughly nine tenths of them found a single time. The top ten constitute nearly 1.5% of the sample.

Sequencing used peripheral blood, obtained in a trial of Ad26.COV2.S vaccine versus placebo. The receptor was isolated from a person aged 18-60 years who received the Ad26.COV2.S COVID-19 vaccine or a placebo. This chain is built from TRBV7-9 and TRBJ1-1, with the D gene too uncertain to name. The nucleotide sequence reads as follows: TGTGCCAGCAGCCAAGGGCCGGCTACATACACTGAAGCTTTCTTT. This encodes CASSQGPATYTEAFF. The CDR3 plus the reference TRBV7-9 and TRBJ1-1 genes for the other parts give the full variable domain: DTGVSQNPRHKITKRGQNVTFRCDPISEHNRLYWYRQTLGQGPEFLTYFQNEAQLEKSRLLSDRFSAERPKGSFSTLEIQRTEQGDSAMYLCASSQGPATYTEAFFGQGTRLTVV.